A single sample gave rise to the 27 T cell receptor beta chains below, sequenced in a study of T-cell memory formation after mild COVID-19. One entry per CDR3 protein, called by TCRdb with MiXCR from the 5' RACE reads. The sample includes 450,000 to 650,000 distinct CDR3 sequences, approximately 19% of them seen just once. The sequencing input was PBMCs or a T cell subset sorted from them (not recorded which). These receptor sequences come from an adult woman who had mild COVID-19 (a few samples of this study predate the infection). Cell type and time point are not known.

This chain joins TRBV3-1 and TRBJ1-1; TRBD1 is a possible D gene (5 bases). The CDR3 extends over 14 amino acids. V dropped 1 base and J dropped 10 bases, with 16 bases sitting between them. Germline V gives CDR1 LGHDT, CDR2 YNNKEL (reference sequence). The CDR3 DNA follows: TGTGCCAGCAGCCAAGGCGGGACGGATAACGTAGCTTTCTTT. This translates into CASSQGGTDNVAFF.

The genes are TRBV6-5 and TRBJ1-3, with D possibly being TRBD1 (5 bases). Germline CDR1 reads MNHEY; CDR2 reads SVGAGI. This CDR3 is 18 amino acids long. Between the trimmed V and J ends, which lost 0 bases and 0 bases, there was a span of 15 bases. The CDR3 nucleotides are TGTGCCAGCAGTTACTCGTTGTTCAGGGCAGGCTCTGGAAACACCATATATTTT. Translating it yields CASSYSLFRAGSGNTIYF.

V gene TRBV19 combines with J gene TRBJ2-7; possible D gene TRBD1, 6 bases. The V and J ends lost 0 bases and 7 bases respectively, with 10 bases between them. Germline CDR1 and CDR2: LNHDA and SQIVND (reference sequence). The length of the CDR3 is 13 residues. CDR3 in DNA: TGTGCCAGTAGTATAGATCACAGGGTGGAGCAGTACTTC. Translated: CASSIDHRVEQYF.

This rearrangement joins TRBV7-9 to TRBJ1-5; D gene ambiguous. The CDR3 totals 14 residues. Trimming removed 8 bases at V and 0 bases at J, with 11 bases between. Germline V gives CDR1 SEHNR, CDR2 FQNEAQ (reference sequence). The CDR3 reads CASCFDHSNQPQHF. In DNA, the CDR3 is TGTGCCAGCTGTTTTGATCATAGCAATCAGCCCCAGCATTTT.

At least ten counts were recorded for this clonotype. The chain uses TRBV5-1 and TRBJ1-1; 7 positions agree with TRBD1. The CDR3 is 17 residues long. V lost 5 bases to trimming and J lost 2 bases; unmatched junction nucleotides: 15. Looked up from germline, CDR1 is SGHRS and CDR2 is YFSETQ. CDR3 coding DNA: TGCGCCAGCAGAACCAAATCAGGGGGATCCGTTAACACTGAAGCTTTCTTT. As protein: CASRTKSGGSVNTEAFF.

The genes are TRBV7-2 and TRBJ2-1, with unresolved D. The germline CDR1 and CDR2 sequences are SGHTA and FQGNSA. The V gene lost 5 bases and the J gene lost 10 bases, with 12 bases spanning the gap. The CDR3 contains 12 residues. The CDR3 sequence: CASSTPSDEQFF. The CDR3 coding sequence is TGTGCCAGCAGCACTCCTAGTGACGAGCAGTTCTTC.

This chain joins TRBV9 and TRBJ2-6; D is unresolved. With 2 bases removed from V and 2 bases from J, the gap between germline ends came to 5 bases. This CDR3 spans 14 amino acids. The germline gives CDR1 SGDLS, CDR2 YYNGEE. This chain's CDR3 is CASSVVAGANVLTF. DNA for the CDR3: TGTGCCAGCAGCGTTGTAGCTGGGGCCAACGTCCTGACTTTC.

This rearrangement joins TRBV5-8 to TRBJ1-2, with D maybe TRBD1 (6 bases). The CDR3 loop spans 12 amino acids. The V end was cut by 1 base, the J end by 8 bases, with 9 bases between. CDR1 SGHTS and CDR2 YDEGEE come from the germline V gene. The CDR3 here is CASSLTGAGYTF. The CDR3, as DNA: TGTGCCAGCAGCTTGACGGGGGCGGGCTACACCTTC.

This clonotype was seen a few times. The chain joins TRBV19 to TRBJ1-5; tentative D call: TRBD1 (5 bases). The V gene lost 6 bases and the J gene lost 0 bases, with 12 bases spanning the gap. In germline, CDR1 is LNHDA, CDR2 SQIVND (reference sequence). CDR3 length equals 15 residues. The CDR3 DNA sequence: TGTGCCAGTAGGGTGACAGATAATAGCAATCAGCCCCAGCATTTT. Translation gives CASRVTDNSNQPQHF.

The chain has TRBV7-7 and TRBJ2-2; D is uncertain. The CDR3 consists of 14 residues. Trimming pared 1 base from V and 5 bases from J, leaving 8 bases between. In germline, CDR1 is SSHAT, CDR2 FNYEAQ (reference sequence). The CDR3 loop reads CASSLDSSTGELFF. CDR3 in DNA: TGTGCCAGCAGCTTAGATAGCAGTACCGGGGAGCTGTTTTTT.

This clonotype was seen only a few times. The chain couples TRBV7-3 to TRBJ1-6; D perhaps matches TRBD1 (5 bases). Germline CDR1 is SGHTA and CDR2 is FQGTGA. The CDR3 is made up of 16 amino acids. V was trimmed by 2 bases and J by 5 bases, leaving 13 bases between them. The CDR3 region has the DNA TGTGCCAGCAGCTTAGCCGGGACGGAGGATAATTCACCCCTCCACTTT. Residues: CASSLAGTEDNSPLHF.

This chain links TRBV27 with TRBJ2-5, with a possible D match to TRBD1 (5 bases). Deletions cut 8 bases from V and 4 bases from J, with 23 bases between. Germline loops: CDR1 MNHEY, CDR2 SMNVEV (reference sequence). There are 16 residues in the CDR3. The CDR3 here is CASGKIGQGWVETQYF. CDR3 coding DNA: TGTGCCAGCGGAAAGATAGGCCAGGGTTGGGTAGAGACCCAGTACTTC.

Only a few counts were recorded for this clonotype. This chain joins TRBV25-1 and TRBJ1-2, with D unclear. The CDR3 totals 12 residues. Germline lookup yields CDR1 MGHDK and CDR2 SYGVNS. V was trimmed by 3 bases and J by 3 bases, leaving 5 bases between them. The CDR3 coding sequence is TGTGCCAGCAGTGACAGCTACTATGGCTACACCTTC. Translating gives CASSDSYYGYTF.

The chain joins TRBV6-1 to TRBJ2-7; 7 nucleotides match TRBD1. The CDR3 totals 13 residues. Looked up from germline, CDR1 is MNHNS and CDR2 is SASEGT. The junction had 1 base not matched to a gene; V was cut back by 4 bases and J by 1 base. CDR3 region: CASSGDRSYEQYF. The DNA of the CDR3 is TGTGCCAGCAGTGGGGACAGATCCTACGAGCAGTACTTC.

The table lists this clonotype with many counts. The chain recombines TRBV12-3 or TRBV12-4 with TRBJ2-1; 9 bases map to TRBD2. The CDR3 consists of 15 residues. The V segment lost 4 bases and the J segment 3 bases; nucleotides outside the gene matches: 4. CDR3 loop: CASSWLAGLYNEQFF. The CDR3 nucleotides read TGTGCCAGCAGTTGGCTAGCGGGACTCTACAATGAGCAGTTCTTC.

This clonotype has just a few counts. CDR3 residues: CASSGGQGWNPYEQYF. In DNA, the CDR3 is TGCGCCAGCAGCGGTGGACAGGGTTGGAACCCCTACGAGCAGTACTTC. The gene calls are TRBV5-1 and TRBJ2-7; 8 positions agree with TRBD1. V trimming: 4 bases; J trimming: 2 bases; junction bases outside the gene matches: 11. The CDR3 is 16 amino acids. Germline-derived CDR1 and CDR2 are SGHRS and YFSETQ. The full variable domain, completed using reference TRBV5-1 and TRBJ2-7, is KAGVTQTPRYLIKTRGQQVTLSCSPISGHRSVSWYQQTPGQGLQFLFEYFSETQRNKGNFPGRFSGRQFSNSRSEMNVSTLELGDSALYLCASSGGQGWNPYEQYFGPGTRLTVT.

This clonotype was observed a few times. The rearrangement links TRBV5-1 to TRBJ2-1; 8 bases align to TRBD1. The CDR3 runs to 15 residues. The trim removed 5 bases at V and 6 bases at J, leaving 10 bases unmatched. The germline CDR1 and CDR2 sequences are SGHRS and YFSETQ. CDR3 residues: CASRNGQGHVNEQFF. CDR3 DNA: TGCGCCAGCAGAAATGGACAGGGACACGTCAATGAGCAGTTCTTC.

This clonotype was seen only a few times. The chain combines TRBV20-1 with TRBJ2-7; TRBD1 agrees at 8 bases. The CDR3 loop spans 15 amino acids. Germline CDR1 reads DFQATT; CDR2 reads SNEGSKA (reference sequence). Losses at the gene ends were 2 bases for V and 6 bases for J; bases not matched to a gene: 12. The CDR3 here is CSARSSPGQATEQYF. The CDR3 region has the DNA TGCAGTGCTAGATCAAGCCCGGGACAGGCTACCGAGCAGTACTTC.

The chain recombines TRBV4-2 with TRBJ2-3; D is undetermined. Per the germline V gene, CDR1 is LGHNA and CDR2 is YNFKEQ. This CDR3 is 15 amino acids long. Trimming shortened V by 5 bases and J by 6 bases, and 18 bases separated the two germline ends. The CDR3 DNA reads as TGTGCCAGCAGCTCCCATCCGGGCACCAGGGATACGCAGTATTTT. This codes for CASSSHPGTRDTQYF.

In DNA, the CDR3 is TGTGCCAGCAGCAAGGGGGGGCTAGGCACAGATACGCAGTATTTT. Translation: CASSKGGLGTDTQYF. The chain joins TRBV9 to TRBJ2-3; D may be TRBD2 (7 bases). This CDR3 is built from 15 residues. Trimming took 4 bases from V and 1 from J, leaving 13 bases between them. Germline CDR1 is SGDLS and CDR2 is YYNGEE.

This clonotype was seen more than once but under ten times. V and J are TRBV15 and TRBJ1-5; 10 positions match TRBD1. With 5 bases clipped from V and 8 bases from J, the junction kept 3 bases outside the gene matches. The CDR3 has 13 amino acids. The germline V gene has CDR1 LNHNV and CDR2 YYDKDF (reference sequence). CDR3 bases: TGTGCCACCAGCGACAGGGGGCGGGAGCCCCAGCATTTT. Amino acid sequence: CATSDRGREPQHF. The whole variable domain, remainder taken from reference TRBV15 and TRBJ1-5, is DAMVIQNPRYQVTQFGKPVTLSCSQTLNHNVMYWYQQKSSQAPKLLFHYYDKDFNNEADTPDNFQSRRPNTSFCFLDIRSPGLGDTAMYLCATSDRGREPQHFGDGTRLSIL.

J is TRBJ2-7 and V is TRBV6-5; TRBD2 aligns across 9 bases. Germline lookup yields CDR1 MNHEY and CDR2 SVGAGI. CDR3 length: 20 amino acids. V gave up 7 bases and J gave up 4 bases; unmatched junction bases: 26. Here the CDR3 reads CASINRGVSGRAPIRYEQYF. The CDR3 nucleotides read TGTGCCAGCATCAATCGAGGGGTTAGCGGGAGAGCGCCGATCCGTTACGAGCAGTACTTC.

This clonotype was seen a handful of times. The chain recombines TRBV6-2 or TRBV6-3 with TRBJ2-7; 11 bases fit TRBD1. CDR3 length: 15 residues. CDR1 MNHEY and CDR2 SVGEGT come from the germline V gene. The J segment lost 2 bases and the V segment lost 6 bases, leaving 6 bases of the junction unmatched. The CDR3 nucleotides read TGTGCCAGCAGACAGGACAGGGGGCTGACCTACGAGCAGTACTTC. This encodes CASRQDRGLTYEQYF.

The chain employs TRBV6-5 and TRBJ1-5; tentatively, D is TRBD1 (5 bases). V gave up 5 bases and J gave up 6 bases, with 17 bases separating them. This CDR3 has 15 residues. Germline V gene sequence: CDR1 MNHEY, CDR2 SVGAGI. The CDR3 region is CASSAKVRGLQPQHF. The CDR3 coding sequence is TGTGCCAGCAGTGCCAAGGTTCGGGGACTTCAGCCCCAGCATTTT.

The chain combines TRBV20-1 with TRBJ1-2, with D perhaps TRBD1 (6 bases). Per the germline V gene, CDR1 is DFQATT and CDR2 is SNEGSKA (reference sequence). V lost 6 bases, J lost 8 bases, and 19 bases lay in between. The CDR3 totals 13 residues. This chain's CDR3 is CSAIGGALRGYTF. The CDR3 DNA follows: TGCAGTGCCATAGGGGGGGCGCTGAGGGGCTACACCTTC.

The V gene is TRBV19, the J gene TRBJ2-4; tentative D call: TRBD2 (6 bases). V was pared by 3 bases and J by 9 bases, with 12 bases between. Per the germline V gene, CDR1 is LNHDA and CDR2 is SQIVND (reference sequence). The CDR3 runs to 13 residues. In nucleotides, the CDR3 is TGTGCCAGTAGTATGGCGACAGCGGGCATTCAGTACTTC. Amino acids: CASSMATAGIQYF.

This clonotype appeared a few times. J is TRBJ2-5 and V is TRBV6-5; the D gene is possibly TRBD2 (6 bases). V was pared by 6 bases and J by 0 bases, with 11 bases between. Germline CDR1 MNHEY, CDR2 SVGAGI. CDR3 length equals 14 residues. CDR3 region: CASRGSGYQETQYF. The CDR3 coding sequence is TGTGCCAGCAGAGGTAGCGGATACCAAGAGACCCAGTACTTC.